The sequence of this TCR beta chain was determined in a study of shared clonotypes between healthy human individuals. The naive CD8 fraction comprised CD45RO-negative cells positively selected for CCR7 and excluded terminally differentiated effector memory CD45RA+ cells. V was clipped by 3 bases and J by 1 base, with 10 bases between them. The CDR3 runs 15 residues. The germline V gene encodes CDR1 MGHRA and CDR2 YSYEKL. Only in-frame clones appear in the TCRdb table, and some are missing; sequencing was by immunoSEQ multiplex PCR. The data contain roughly 2.1 million clones, 90% to 95% of them singletons.

The sequence came from a man aged 18-30 years in good health. Some clones in this sample may be carry-over from other donors' samples. The rearrangement uses TRBV4-1 and TRBJ1-3; no clear D. Sequencing input: naive CD8+ T cells from PBMCs. CDR3 nucleotide sequence: TGCGCCAGCAGCCACGAGGATGGTTCTGGAAACACCATATATTTT. Translated, it gives CASSHEDGSGNTIYF.